There are a few counts of the clone carrying this TCR beta chain. Its antigen is as yet unknown. TCRdb passed the 5' RACE reads through MiXCR, listing each CDR3 protein once. The sample records roughly 300,000 distinct CDR3 sequences, roughly 7.5% being singletons. This sample was taken from a study of T cells after yellow fever vaccination. CDR1 is SGHRS, CDR2 YFSETQ, per germline. The V end was cut by 0 bases, the J end by 0 bases, with 9 bases between. The length of the CDR3 is 15 residues. Study-level points and caveats: Among primary-vaccination clones, most reappeared after the booster, at roughly 96% for CD4 and roughly 88% for CD8. CD4 and CD8 compartments shared a small share of clonotypes. On re-exposure, the response was weaker but peaked faster, at day 5 versus 15.

The sequences come from PBMCs, collected more than 35 days after the first yellow fever vaccination. The chain recombines TRBV5-1 with TRBJ2-5; D is possibly TRBD2 (6 bases). The origin of this receptor is a man aged 18 to 29 who received the YFV17D yellow fever vaccine. CDR3 residues: CASSLVTGDQETQYF. CDR3 nucleotides: TGCGCCAGCAGCTTGGTCACGGGGGACCAAGAGACCCAGTACTTC.